The next 14 T cell receptor beta chains were all read from a single sample in a study of CD8 T cells in ankylosing spondylitis. TCRdb re-called the 5' RACE reads through MiXCR, storing one row per CDR3 protein. The sample contains about 200,000 distinct CDR3 sequences, 13% of which appear only once. The sample comprised blood, either unsorted or a sorted T cell fraction (not recorded which). The source is a male donor with ankylosing spondylitis or in good health (not recorded which).

This rearrangement joins TRBV7-9 to TRBJ1-2; 7 bases agree with TRBD1. With V trimmed by 4 bases and J by 5 bases, 10 bases remained unmatched. The CDR3 sequence is 15 residues long. Germline CDR1 is SEHNR and CDR2 is FQNEAQ (reference sequence). CDR3 in amino acids: CASSYDTGARYGYTF. The CDR3 DNA reads TGTGCCAGCAGCTATGATACAGGGGCACGGTATGGCTACACCTTC.

The CDR3 protein is CASSLWRDRYMNTEAFF. The CDR3 nucleotides are TGTGCCAGCAGCTTGTGGAGGGACCGATACATGAACACTGAAGCTTTCTTT. This chain links TRBV5-4 with TRBJ1-1, with D possibly being TRBD1 (5 bases). The CDR3 loop spans 17 amino acids. Looked up from germline, CDR1 is SGHNT and CDR2 is YYREEE (reference sequence). V lost 1 base and J 0 bases, leaving 16 bases between the germline ends.

This chain's CDR3 is CASGPGTPSSEQYF. CDR3 coding DNA: TGTGCTAGTGGTCCCGGGACACCCTCCTCTGAGCAGTACTTC. V gene TRBV12-5 combines with J gene TRBJ2-7; perhaps TRBD1 as D (6 bases). CDR1 and CDR2 from the germline V gene are LGHNT and FRNRAP. The V gene lost 5 bases and the J gene lost 7 bases, with 18 bases spanning the gap. The CDR3 contains 14 residues.

This clonotype was detected only a few times. The rearrangement joins TRBV10-3 to TRBJ1-2; 7 positions match TRBD1. The CDR3 is made up of 16 amino acids. Looked up from germline, CDR1 is ENHRY and CDR2 is SYGVKD. Germline trimming cut 4 bases from V and 0 bases from J; bases unmatched to any gene: 8. CDR3 nucleotides: TGTGCCATCAGTGGGTCAAAACAGGGGCCTAACTATGGCTACACCTTC. Its protein is CAISGSKQGPNYGYTF.

This clonotype occurred a few times. The V and J genes are TRBV6-1 and TRBJ1-2, with TRBD1 matching over 10 bases. Germline assignment: CDR1 MNHNS and CDR2 SASEGT. The CDR3 has 15 amino acids. Trimming took 3 bases from V and 3 from J; bases not matched to a gene: 4. In DNA, the CDR3 is TGTGCCAGCAGTGAGTTGGGACAGGGGTACTATGGCTACACCTTC. It is translated as CASSELGQGYYGYTF.

The J gene is TRBJ1-5, the V gene TRBV6-4; D remains unclear. V was shortened by 0 bases and J by 4 bases, with 13 bases between the two germline ends. The CDR3 spans 16 residues. Germline CDR1 reads MRHNA; CDR2 reads SNTAGT. CDR3 region: CASSDSGWVMNQPQHF. CDR3 bases: TGTGCCAGCAGTGACTCGGGGTGGGTCATGAATCAGCCCCAGCATTTT.

This chain links TRBV24-1 with TRBJ2-1; perhaps D is TRBD1 or TRBD2 (5 bases each). CDR3 length: 14 amino acids. Trimming pared 9 bases from V and 0 bases from J, leaving 11 bases between. From germline, CDR1 is KGHDR and CDR2 SFDVKD. The CDR3 region is CATGDGSSYNEQFF. Here the CDR3 DNA reads TGTGCCACCGGGGACGGCAGCTCCTACAATGAGCAGTTCTTC.

The chain uses TRBV5-1 and TRBJ1-1; D possibly corresponds to TRBD1 (6 bases). V gave up 7 bases and J gave up 4 bases, with 14 bases separating them. Germline lookup yields CDR1 SGHRS and CDR2 YFSETQ. The CDR3 contains 13 residues. The CDR3 DNA reads TGCGCCAGCTCTACAGGGAAAGTCACTGAAGCTTTCTTT. Encoded protein: CASSTGKVTEAFF. Full variable domain (missing parts from reference TRBV5-1 and TRBJ1-1): KAGVTQTPRYLIKTRGQQVTLSCSPISGHRSVSWYQQTPGQGLQFLFEYFSETQRNKGNFPGRFSGRQFSNSRSEMNVSTLELGDSALYLCASSTGKVTEAFFGQGTRLTVV.

Written as DNA, the CDR3 is TGTGCCAGCAGCCCCGGGTCCGGCCGGGATACGCAGTATTTT. Protein sequence: CASSPGSGRDTQYF. V usage is TRBV11-2 and J usage is TRBJ2-3, with D uncertain. CDR1 and CDR2 from the germline V gene are SGHAT and FQNNGV. V was shortened by 5 bases and J by 6 bases, with 15 bases between the two germline ends. This CDR3 is 14 amino acids long.

This chain joins TRBV12-3 or TRBV12-4 and TRBJ1-2; tentatively, D is TRBD1 (5 bases). CDR3 length: 13 amino acids. The V and J ends lost 4 bases and 6 bases respectively, with 12 bases between them. The CDR3 region is CASSWGGGDGYTF. The CDR3 bases are TGTGCCAGCAGTTGGGGCGGAGGGGATGGCTACACCTTC.

In its sample, this clonotype is large (0.1 to 1%). This rearrangement joins TRBV20-1 to TRBJ2-7; D call uncertain. This CDR3 is 14 amino acids long. The V and J ends lost 5 bases and 0 bases respectively, with 14 bases between them. Per germline, CDR1 DFQATT and CDR2 SNEGSKA (reference sequence). The CDR3 DNA sequence: TGCAGTGCTCTGGACGGTGGAAGCTCCTACGAGCAGTACTTC. Translation: CSALDGGSSYEQYF.

The chain employs TRBV7-9 and TRBJ2-6; D remains ambiguous. The CDR3 loop spans 12 amino acids. The V end was cut by 1 base, the J end by 12 bases, with 7 bases between. From germline, CDR1 is SEHNR and CDR2 FQNEAQ (reference sequence). CDR3 nucleotide sequence: TGTGCCAGCAGCTTAGAAATGGGCGTCCTGACTTTC. Translated: CASSLEMGVLTF. The full variable domain, rest sourced from reference TRBV7-9 and TRBJ2-6, is DTGVSQNPRHKITKRGQNVTFRCDPISEHNRLYWYRQTLGQGPEFLTYFQNEAQLEKSRLLSDRFSAERPKGSFSTLEIQRTEQGDSAMYLCASSLEMGVLTFGAGSRLTVL.

This clonotype was picked up one time. The rearrangement links TRBV10-1 to TRBJ2-7, with 10 nucleotides matching TRBD1. Looked up from germline, CDR1 is WNHNN and CDR2 is SYGVQD (reference sequence). The V and J ends lost 5 bases and 2 bases, in that order; junction bases with no gene match: 6. The CDR3 loop spans 15 amino acids. The CDR3 is CASSPGQGVAYEQYF. The DNA for the CDR3 is TGCGCCAGCAGTCCCGGACAGGGGGTCGCCTACGAGCAGTACTTC.

The J gene is TRBJ2-3, the V gene TRBV12-3 or TRBV12-4, with 9 bases that match TRBD2. J lost 2 bases, V lost 2 bases, and 2 bases had no gene match. The CDR3 spans 15 residues. DNA of the CDR3: TGTGCCAGCAGTTTACTAGCGGGACCCACAGATACGCAGTATTTT. Translation: CASSLLAGPTDTQYF.